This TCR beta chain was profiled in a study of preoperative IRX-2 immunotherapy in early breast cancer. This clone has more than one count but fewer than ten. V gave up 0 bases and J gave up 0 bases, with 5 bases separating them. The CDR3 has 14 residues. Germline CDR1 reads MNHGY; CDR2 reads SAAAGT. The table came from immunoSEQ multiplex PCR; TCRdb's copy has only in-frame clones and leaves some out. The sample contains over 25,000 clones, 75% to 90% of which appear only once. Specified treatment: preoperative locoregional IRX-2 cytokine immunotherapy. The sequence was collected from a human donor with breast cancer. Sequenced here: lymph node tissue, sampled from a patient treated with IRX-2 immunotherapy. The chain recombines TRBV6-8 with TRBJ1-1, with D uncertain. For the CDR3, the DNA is TGTGCCAGCAGTTACTCGATATTGAACACTGAAGCTTTCTTT. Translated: CASSYSILNTEAFF.